These 27 T cell receptor beta chains were all obtained from the same sample, sequenced in a study of blood T cells in healthy people across ages. With a J-beta primer mix and a sample-barcoded 5' primer, a second PCR ran roughly 7 to 11 cycles. In TCRdb, the 5' RACE reads were re-called with MiXCR into one record per CDR3 protein. The sample shows roughly 1.4 million distinct CDR3 sequences, approximately 59% of them seen only once. The sample comprised blood. The source is a man aged 18 to 35 in good health.

This clonotype has a handful of counts. This chain joins TRBV29-1 and TRBJ2-1; the D is unclear. V was cut by 5 bases and J by 8 bases, with 13 bases left in between. The CDR3 totals 12 residues. The germline V gene encodes CDR1 SQVTM and CDR2 ANQGSEA. CDR3 residues: CSVPNAAYEQFF. Here the CDR3 DNA reads TGCAGCGTTCCGAACGCAGCGTATGAGCAGTTCTTC.

The CDR3 nucleotides read TGCGCCAGCAGCTTAGTCGGGGCCCCCGGCCATGAGCAGTTCTTC. This gives the protein CASSLVGAPGHEQFF. The gene calls are TRBV5-1 and TRBJ2-1, with D perhaps given as TRBD1 or TRBD2 (5 bases each). CDR1 is SGHRS, CDR2 YFSETQ, per germline. This CDR3 is built from 15 residues. The germline V and J ends were trimmed by 2 bases and 8 bases, with 17 bases remaining between them.

The chain recombines TRBV4-2 with TRBJ2-1; D is unclear. CDR1 is LGHNA and CDR2 is YNFKEQ in the germline V gene. CDR3 length: 14 residues. V gave up 4 bases and J gave up 8 bases, with 15 bases separating them. Here the CDR3 reads CASSLNDRVDEQFF. DNA for the CDR3: TGTGCCAGCAGCCTAAACGACCGGGTGGATGAGCAGTTCTTC.

The V call is TRBV27, the J call TRBJ2-5, with 7 bases aligning to TRBD2. The V gene end was trimmed by 3 bases and the J gene end by 5 bases; junction bases not matched to a gene: 3. This CDR3 spans 13 amino acids. CDR1 MNHEY and CDR2 SMNVEV come from the germline V gene (reference sequence). The DNA for the CDR3 is TGTGCCAGCAGTTTGAGCGGGACTGAGACCCAGTACTTC. Protein product: CASSLSGTETQYF.

The chain has TRBV5-4 and TRBJ2-5, with 7 bases that match TRBD2. The V and J ends lost 4 bases and 5 bases, in that order; junction bases with no gene match: 11. The CDR3 length is 15 residues. Germline CDR1 reads SGHNT; CDR2 reads YYREEE (reference sequence). CDR3 sequence reads: CASSPSTSSSETQYF. DNA of the CDR3: TGTGCCAGCAGCCCCTCGACTAGCTCGTCGGAGACCCAGTACTTC.

The chain couples TRBV5-1 to TRBJ1-2; maybe TRBD1 (5 bases). V gave up 4 bases and J gave up 4 bases, with 17 bases separating them. The germline gives CDR1 SGHRS, CDR2 YFSETQ. There are 15 residues in the CDR3. CDR3 coding DNA: TGCGCCAGCAGCCGGGAGGACATCGGGCCCTATGGCTACACCTTC. It codes for CASSREDIGPYGYTF.

The chain is built from TRBV9 and TRBJ1-2, with TRBD1 matching 8 bases. CDR3 length: 13 residues. The V gene's germline CDR1 is SGDLS and CDR2 YYNGEE. J gave up 6 bases and V 4 bases, and 5 bases lay outside the gene matches. Here the CDR3 DNA reads TGTGCCAGCAGCCATGGGACAGGCAATGGCTACACCTTC. Translation: CASSHGTGNGYTF.

This clonotype was counted many times. The rearrangement links TRBV7-9 to TRBJ2-1; no definite D call. Trimming took off 6 bases at V and 10 bases at J, with 16 bases between the two ends. Germline V gene lookup returns CDR1 SEHNR and CDR2 FQNEAQ (reference sequence). This CDR3 region has 13 residues. The CDR3 spells CASRFAARREQFF. The DNA of the CDR3 is TGTGCCAGCAGATTCGCCGCTCGAAGGGAGCAGTTCTTC.

The rearrangement links TRBV10-3 to TRBJ2-5; unclear D gene. The DNA matches TRBJ2-7 better at its end, which makes the J call doubtful. The CDR3 spans 14 residues. Germline CDR1 is ENHRY and CDR2 is SYGVKD. The CDR3 protein is CATVSRGDRYEQYF. The CDR3 coding sequence is TGTGCCACAGTATCTAGAGGAGATCGGTACGAGCAGTACTTC.

The V and J genes are TRBV5-1 and TRBJ2-1, with a weak D call TRBD2 (6 bases). The DNA end lines up better with TRBJ2-7; the J call may be wrong. The CDR3 loop spans 14 amino acids. Germline V gene sequence: CDR1 SGHRS, CDR2 YFSETQ. The CDR3 DNA sequence: TGCGCCAGCAGCTCGGAGGGCCAGTACAATGAGCAGTACTTC. Translated: CASSSEGQYNEQYF.

This clonotype was detected once. The V and J genes are TRBV27 and TRBJ1-1; maybe TRBD1 (5 bases). Germline values: CDR1 MNHEY, CDR2 SMNVEV (reference sequence). The V end was cut by 3 bases, the J end by 0 bases, with 14 bases between. There are 16 residues in the CDR3. The CDR3: CASSFGATSMNTEAFF. The CDR3, as DNA: TGTGCCAGCAGTTTCGGGGCAACGAGTATGAACACTGAAGCTTTCTTT.

This clonotype was detected only a few times. The rearrangement uses TRBV7-2 and TRBJ1-2; no clear D gene. The CDR3 length is 15 residues. Between the trimmed V and J ends, which lost 1 base and 7 bases, there was a span of 16 bases. Germline CDR1 and CDR2: SGHTA and FQGNSA. The CDR3: CASSLEALTPSGYTF. The DNA for the CDR3 is TGTGCCAGCAGCTTAGAGGCCCTTACCCCCAGTGGCTACACCTTC.

This chain joins TRBV6-5 and TRBJ2-7; D may be TRBD1 (6 bases). The CDR3 sequence is 14 residues long. Germline V lookup: CDR1 MNHEY, CDR2 SVGAGI. The ends were cut back, 4 bases at V and 7 bases at J, with 17 bases in the middle. The DNA of the CDR3 is TGTGCCAGCAGTTTCTTCGGACAGACGCGGGAGCAGTACTTC. Encoded protein: CASSFFGQTREQYF.

The chain carries TRBV20-1 and TRBJ2-7; tentatively, D is TRBD2 (5 bases). Per the germline V gene, CDR1 is DFQATT and CDR2 is SNEGSKA (reference sequence). Trimming took off 2 bases at V and 2 bases at J, with 16 bases between the two ends. The CDR3 is made up of 15 amino acids. CDR3 sequence reads: CSARLTGVPTYEQYF. The CDR3 DNA sequence: TGCAGTGCTAGATTGACCGGGGTCCCAACCTACGAGCAGTACTTC.

The table lists this clonotype with a few counts. The chain combines TRBV29-1 with TRBJ2-1; 8 nucleotides match TRBD1. V lost 3 bases, J lost 13 bases, and 5 bases stayed unmatched. The CDR3 is 11 amino acids. The germline CDR1 and CDR2 sequences are SQVTM and ANQGSEA. The CDR3 DNA reads as TGCAGCGTTGAGGACGACAGGGGTCAGTTCTTC. Translation gives CSVEDDRGQFF.

In this sample, this clonotype turned up a few times. The gene calls are TRBV29-1 and TRBJ2-7, with D perhaps matching TRBD1 (6 bases). Germline CDR1 is SQVTM and CDR2 is ANQGSEA. CDR3 length equals 15 residues. V was trimmed by 4 bases and J by 0 bases, leaving 16 bases between them. This CDR3 is CSVAPDSRSSYEQYF. The DNA of the CDR3 is TGCAGCGTTGCCCCGGACAGCCGTAGCTCCTACGAGCAGTACTTC.

This clonotype was counted a few times. The chain uses TRBV12-3 or TRBV12-4 and TRBJ2-3, with D tentatively TRBD2 (6 bases). The length of the CDR3 is 13 residues. Deletions cut 8 bases from V and 2 bases from J, with 11 bases between. The CDR3 is CASREFNTDTQYF. The CDR3 DNA is TGTGCCAGCCGGGAGTTTAACACAGATACGCAGTATTTT.

The chain combines TRBV9 with TRBJ2-5; TRBD1 agrees at 7 bases. J was trimmed by 5 bases and V by 4 bases; bases with no gene match: 11. The CDR3 covers 15 residues. Germline V CDR1 and CDR2: SGDLS, YYNGEE. This chain's CDR3 is CASSPTTGEYETQYF. CDR3 in DNA: TGTGCCAGCAGCCCAACCACAGGGGAATACGAGACCCAGTACTTC.

V gene TRBV18 combines with J gene TRBJ2-6; no clear D gene. The germline V gene has CDR1 KGHSH and CDR2 LQKENI. The V and J ends lost 1 base and 1 base respectively, with 11 bases between them. This CDR3 region has 17 residues. CDR3 amino acids: CASSPRQSTSGANVLTF. The DNA for the CDR3 is TGTGCCAGCTCACCACGGCAGTCCACGTCTGGGGCCAACGTCCTGACTTTC.

This clonotype was counted between two and nine times. The chain carries TRBV6-5 and TRBJ1-4; no clear D gene. CDR1 and CDR2 from the germline V gene are MNHEY and SVGAGI. V was pared by 6 bases and J by 8 bases, with 13 bases between. The CDR3 extends over 13 amino acids. In DNA form, the CDR3 reads TGTGCCAGCAGCGCGGTATTTCGGGAAAAACTGTTTTTT. Its protein product is CASSAVFREKLFF.

The gene calls are TRBV5-1 and TRBJ2-7; maybe TRBD1 (6 bases). The CDR3 runs to 15 residues. Germline lookup yields CDR1 SGHRS and CDR2 YFSETQ. Trimming shortened V by 0 bases and J by 3 bases, and 13 bases separated the two germline ends. This CDR3 is CASSLDRDTFYEQYF. CDR3 nucleotides: TGCGCCAGCAGCTTGGACCGGGACACCTTCTACGAGCAGTACTTC.

V gene TRBV7-9 combines with J gene TRBJ1-4; the D gene is possibly TRBD1 (5 bases). CDR1 and CDR2 (germline): SEHNR, FQNEAQ (reference sequence). The V gene lost 10 bases and the J gene lost 2 bases, with 14 bases spanning the gap. This CDR3 contains 14 residues. The CDR3 DNA reads TGTGCCACCCAGAATGAGGGGACTAATGAAAAACTGTTTTTT. Amino acids: CATQNEGTNEKLFF.

The CDR3, as DNA: TGTGCCAGCAGCTTAATGGGGGCAGGAAGCTACGAGCAGTACTTC. Protein product: CASSLMGAGSYEQYF. The chain combines TRBV5-6 with TRBJ2-7, with D perhaps TRBD1 (6 bases). The CDR3 totals 15 residues. V dropped 2 bases and J dropped 3 bases, with 15 bases sitting between them. Per the germline V gene, CDR1 is SGHDT and CDR2 is YYEEEE. Using reference TRBV5-6 and TRBJ2-7 for the parts outside the CDR3, the full variable domain is DAGVTQSPTHLIKTRGQQVTLRCSPKSGHDTVSWYQQALGQGPQFIFQYYEEEERQRGNFPDRFSGHQFPNYSSELNVNALLLGDSALYLCASSLMGAGSYEQYFGPGTRLTVT.

The rearrangement uses TRBV27 and TRBJ1-2, with D tentatively TRBD1 (6 bases). V was pared by 5 bases and J by 4 bases, with 20 bases between. The germline V gene encodes CDR1 MNHEY and CDR2 SMNVEV (reference sequence). The CDR3 sequence is 16 residues long. The CDR3: CASSLYGQTLTYGYTF. CDR3 nucleotides: TGTGCCAGCAGTCTCTATGGACAGACACTTACCTATGGCTACACCTTC.

There are many counts of this clonotype. The V and J genes are TRBV12-5 and TRBJ2-5; 10 nucleotides align to TRBD1. The CDR3 consists of 16 residues. Trimming took 5 bases from V and 5 from J; bases not matched to a gene: 11. CDR1 LGHNT and CDR2 FRNRAP come from the germline V gene. For the CDR3, the DNA is TGTGCTAGTGGTGACGCCGGGACAGGGGCCGGCGAGACCCAGTACTTC. Its translation: CASGDAGTGAGETQYF.

CDR3 nucleotide sequence: TGTGCCAGCAGCCATCGATGGGCTGGGATGGGTGGAGAGCAGTACTTC. This gives the protein CASSHRWAGMGGEQYF. The chain combines TRBV14 with TRBJ2-4; no firm D call. The CDR3 runs to 16 residues. V was cut by 3 bases and J by 13 bases, with 25 bases left in between. From germline, CDR1 is SGHDN and CDR2 FVKESK.

This chain connects TRBV3-1 to TRBJ2-3; D not certain. This CDR3 has 12 residues. Trimming pared 1 base from V and 5 bases from J, leaving 4 bases between. CDR1 LGHDT and CDR2 YNNKEL come from the germline V gene (reference sequence). The CDR3 loop is CASSQVIDTQYF. The CDR3 bases are TGTGCCAGCAGCCAAGTTATAGATACGCAGTATTTT.